A single sample gave rise to the 6 T cell receptor beta chains below, sequenced in a study of cytomegalovirus exposure and HLA in healthy donors. PCR used 60 Vbeta primers and 13 Jbeta primers. Clones were read by immunoSEQ multiplex PCR, and TCRdb kept only the in-frame ones, dropping some. The sample carries around 110,000 clones, around 80% recorded once. The sample consisted of PBMCs. The receptors originated from a woman aged 45-65 years in good health and CMV-seropositive.

This clone was observed a single time. This chain joins TRBV5-1 and TRBJ1-2, with TRBD1 matching over 9 bases. The length of the CDR3 is 13 residues. Germline V lookup: CDR1 SGHRS, CDR2 YFSETQ. Trimming cost V 1 base and J 6 bases; bases outside gene matches: 1. The CDR3, as DNA: TGCGCCAGCAGCTTGACAGGGGGCAATGGCTACACCTTC. This encodes CASSLTGGNGYTF.

The CDR3 sequence is CASSSLAGNEQFF. The CDR3, as DNA: TGTGCCAGCAGCTCTTTAGCGGGGAATGAGCAGTTCTTC. The chain employs TRBV7-9 and TRBJ2-1; TRBD2 matches at 8 bases. Germline V CDR1 and CDR2: SEHNR, FQNEAQ (reference sequence). The V gene end was trimmed by 4 bases and the J gene end by 7 bases; junction bases not matched to a gene: 3. This CDR3 has 13 residues.

The chain carries TRBV27 and TRBJ1-6, with 8 bases that match TRBD1. Germline assignment: CDR1 MNHEY and CDR2 SMNVEV (reference sequence). CDR3 length equals 17 residues. The junction had 3 bases not matched to a gene; V was cut back by 2 bases and J by 0 bases. The CDR3 here is CASSLETGGSYNSPLHF. The CDR3 nucleotides read TGTGCCAGCAGTTTAGAAACAGGGGGCTCCTATAATTCACCCCTCCACTTT.

In its sample, this clone was seen a few times. The J gene is TRBJ2-7, the V gene TRBV25-1; 8 bases agree with TRBD2. V shed 1 base, J shed 7 bases, and the junction held 12 bases outside the gene matches. The CDR3 length is 16 residues. Germline V gene data show CDR1 as MGHDK and CDR2 as SYGVNS. The CDR3 reads CASSESRGAGAEEQYF. The CDR3 DNA reads TGTGCCAGCAGTGAATCGAGAGGAGCGGGGGCTGAAGAGCAGTACTTC.

The gene calls are TRBV30 and TRBJ1-2; D might be TRBD1 (5 bases). The CDR3 consists of 16 residues. The V gene lost 6 bases and the J gene lost 0 bases, with 20 bases spanning the gap. The germline V gene encodes CDR1 GTSNPN and CDR2 SVGIG (reference sequence). The CDR3 DNA reads as TGTGCCTGTGAGGCCCTAGGGACGGGAGCTAACTATGGCTACACCTTC. Translation gives CACEALGTGANYGYTF. Full variable domain (rest looked up from reference TRBV30 and TRBJ1-2): SQTIHQWPATLVQPVGSPLSLECTVEGTSNPNLYWYRQAAGRGLQLLFYSVGIGQISSEVPQNLSASRPQDRQFILSSKKLLLSDSGFYLCACEALGTGANYGYTFGSGTRLTVV.

V is TRBV9 and J is TRBJ2-7; D might be TRBD1 (7 bases). Germline values: CDR1 SGDLS, CDR2 YYNGEE. This CDR3 comprises 15 residues. The V end lost 4 bases, the J end lost 4 bases, and 18 bases lay between the germline ends. CDR3 in amino acids: CASSSSRGAAYEQYF. CDR3 DNA: TGTGCCAGCAGCTCCTCCAGGGGGGCAGCATACGAGCAGTACTTC.